Listed below are T cell receptor beta chains from one sample, sequenced in a study of control samples from healthy donors and cancer patients. Method: immunoSEQ multiplex PCR; TCRdb's copy keeps in-frame clones and lacks some. In the table there are approximately 130,000 clones, roughly 89% of which are singletons. The material sequenced was blood. The source is a man aged 25-45 years in good health. CDR3s include the opening cysteine and the closing phenylalanine or tryptophan. The D gene is left open where the match is weak. Only some rows state a clone size, as once, few, many or a class for expanded clones.

V	D	J	size	CDR3	DNA
TRBV27	-	TRBJ1-6	-	CASSSGAGTTILINSPLHF	TGTGCCAGCAGTTCCGGGGCGGGTACGACCATTCTCATTAATTCACCCCTCCACTTT
TRBV12-3/TRBV12-4	-	TRBJ2-3	-	CATRGPSSDTQYF	TGTGCCACCAGGGGCCCATCTTCAGATACGCAGTATTTT
TRBV27	-	TRBJ1-2	few	CASSFSGEGGYTF	TGTGCCAGCAGTTTTTCAGGGGAAGGTGGCTACACCTTC
TRBV10-3	-	TRBJ1-2	-	CAISVSPNYGYTF	TGTGCCATCAGTGTGTCCCCTAACTATGGCTACACCTTC
TRBV21-1	-	TRBJ1-1	-	CASSVRRERRAEAFF	TGTGCCAGCAGCGTCCGCAGGGAAAGAAGAGCTGAAGCTTTCTTT
TRBV29-1	-	TRBJ2-7	once	CSVEDRAYEQYF	TGCAGCGTTGAAGATCGAGCCTACGAGCAGTACTTC
TRBV29-1	-	TRBJ1-1	-	CSVRGAITEAFF	TGCAGCGTTCGGGGGGCGATCACTGAAGCTTTCTTT
TRBV11-3	TRBD1	TRBJ1-2	-	CASSLSRPGGYGYTF	TGTGCCAGCAGCTTAAGTAGGCCAGGGGGCTATGGCTACACCTTC
TRBV5-1	-	TRBJ2-1	once	CASSSLSPNEQFF	TGCGCCAGCAGCTCTCTTTCCCCAAATGAGCAGTTCTTC
TRBV12-3/TRBV12-4	TRBD1	TRBJ1-2	-	CASRTGDDGYTF	TGTGCCAGCAGGACAGGGGATGATGGCTACACCTTC
TRBV7-3	-	TRBJ2-3	-	CASSPGLFGTDTQYF	TGTGCCAGCAGCCCCGGACTATTCGGCACAGATACGCAGTATTTT
TRBV29-1	TRBD1	TRBJ1-2	-	CSVGDRGNYGYTF	TGCAGCGTTGGGGACAGGGGAAACTATGGCTACACCTTC
TRBV10-2	-	TRBJ2-6	-	CASSAGDGANVLTF	TGCGCCAGCAGTGCAGGGGATGGGGCCAACGTCCTGACTTTC
TRBV12-5	-	TRBJ2-3	once	CASGPQTAWTQYF	TGTGCTAGTGGTCCCCAGACAGCATGGACGCAGTATTTT
TRBV25-1	TRBD1	TRBJ1-1	once	CASSGSQGAVTEAFF	TGTGCCAGCAGTGGCTCACAGGGGGCGGTGACTGAAGCTTTCTTT
TRBV9	-	TRBJ1-5	-	CASSPGGMGGGPNQPQHF	TGTGCCAGCAGCCCCGGGGGTATGGGTGGAGGGCCCAATCAGCCCCAGCATTTT
TRBV12-3/TRBV12-4	-	TRBJ2-2	-	CASTYSGTGELFF	TGTGCCAGCACCTACTCGGGGACCGGGGAGCTGTTTTTT
TRBV2	-	TRBJ1-6	-	CASSEASWNSPLHF	TGTGCCAGCAGTGAAGCTTCTTGGAATTCACCCCTCCACTTT
TRBV6-5	TRBD1	TRBJ1-5	-	CASSPGTVDNQPQHF	TGTGCCAGCAGTCCCGGGACAGTTGACAATCAGCCCCAGCATTTT
TRBV2	-	TRBJ2-3	-	CASRVRADTQYF	TGTGCCAGCAGGGTTCGGGCAGATACGCAGTATTTT
TRBV12-3/TRBV12-4	-	TRBJ1-5	-	CASTQSGLQPQHF	TGTGCCAGCACTCAGAGCGGCCTTCAGCCCCAGCATTTT
TRBV5-5	TRBD1	TRBJ2-6	-	CASSLVGTGGETRANVLTF	TGTGCCAGCAGCTTGGTGGGGACAGGGGGCGAAACCAGGGCCAACGTCCTGACTTTC
TRBV3-1/TRBV3-2	-	TRBJ2-2	-	CASSPSYAGTVNTGELFF	TGTGCCAGCAGTCCTTCCTATGCCGGGACGGTGAACACCGGGGAGCTGTTTTTT
TRBV15	-	TRBJ1-2	-	CATSRSGSLYGYTF	TGTGCCACCAGCAGGAGTGGCTCCCTCTACGGCTACACCTTC
TRBV9	TRBD1	TRBJ1-6	-	CASSLGTGLTSPLHF	TGTGCCAGCAGCTTGGGGACAGGGTTGACTTCACCCCTCCACTTT
TRBV2	-	TRBJ1-6	few	CASSDDVGRDSPLHF	TGTGCCAGCAGTGACGATGTGGGGAGGGATTCACCCCTCCACTTT
TRBV5-1	TRBD1	TRBJ1-5	-	CASSLGDRGFNQPQHF	TGCGCCAGCAGCTTGGGAGACAGGGGGTTCAATCAGCCCCAGCATTTT
TRBV6-5	-	TRBJ1-1	-	CASSYSTSLPNTEAFF	TGTGCCAGCAGTTACTCCACGAGCCTGCCGAACACTGAAGCTTTCTTT
TRBV2	-	TRBJ2-7	-	CASSGAPLSEQYF	TGTGCCAGCAGTGGGGCTCCACTGTCCGAGCAGTACTTC
TRBV7-9	-	TRBJ1-6	-	CASSSQGYSNSPLHF	TGTGCCAGCAGCTCTCAGGGGTACTCTAATTCACCCCTCCACTTT
TRBV19	TRBD1	TRBJ1-5	-	CASSSGQGWDQPQHF	TGTGCCAGTAGTTCCGGACAGGGTTGGGATCAGCCCCAGCATTTT
TRBV5-1	-	TRBJ2-1	few	CASSLSRGSNEQFF	TGCGCCAGCAGCTTGTCAAGGGGGAGCAATGAGCAGTTCTTC
TRBV5-6	TRBD1	TRBJ1-2	-	CASSFWDRGMYTF	TGTGCCAGCAGCTTCTGGGACAGGGGCATGTACACCTTC
TRBV15	-	TRBJ1-2	-	CATSRARAGYTF	TGTGCCACCAGCAGAGCAAGGGCCGGCTACACCTTC
TRBV5-1	TRBD1	TRBJ1-4	-	CASTDGTGREKLFF	TGCGCCAGCACCGACGGGACAGGGCGAGAAAAACTGTTTTTT
TRBV7-2	-	TRBJ2-2	-	CASSQRDTGELFF	TGTGCCAGCAGCCAGCGGGACACCGGGGAGCTGTTTTTT
TRBV5-1	-	TRBJ2-1	once	CASSLTGEGYNEQFF	TGCGCCAGCAGCTTGACAGGGGAGGGGTACAATGAGCAGTTCTTC